This TCR beta chain was recovered during a study of T cells in Graves' hyperthyroidism and ophthalmopathy. General study results and limits: Peripheral blood also featured most of the thyroid clonotypes expanded above 0.001.

RNA transcripts were the template for amplifying TCR beta CDR3 regions. Researchers ran a first-round RT-PCR on the TCR CDR3 using the HTBI primer set. One entry per CDR3 protein, called by TCRdb with MiXCR from the multiplex PCR reads. The sample records a few hundred thousand distinct CDR3 sequences, 15% to 20% being singletons. As for this clonotype: Antigen unknown.

The sequence came from a woman in her thirties or forties with Graves' ophthalmopathy. Sequenced sample: blood.

In DNA form, the CDR3 reads TGCGCCAGCAGCCACACCGGGACTAGTGGCAATGAGCAGTTCTTC. Translation: CASSHTGTSGNEQFF. The chain recombines TRBV4-1 with TRBJ2-1; 8 nucleotides line up with TRBD2. This CDR3 is 15 amino acids long. J lost 6 bases, V lost 3 bases, and 7 bases had no gene match. Per the germline V gene, CDR1 is MGHRA and CDR2 is YSYEKL.